A single sample gave rise to the 12 T cell receptor beta chains below, sequenced in a study of shared clonotypes between healthy human individuals (dated by TCRdb to between 2020 and 2021). To prepare the library, the immunoSEQ multiplex PCR assay was applied. In its TCRdb copy, this immuneACCESS table keeps in-frame sequences only and misses some clones. Where compared with another copy, unresolved V genes explain less than half of these, and the others have no known cause. In this sample the table shows millions of clones, roughly 92% of which occur a single time. The top ten clonotypes cover 0.11% to 0.15% of the sample. The sequencing sample was made of naive CD4+ T cells sorted from blood. The cell subset or site label, read with the paper, signifies: CD45RA+ positively selected. These TCRs come from a man aged 18 to 35 in good health.

This clone came up once. The V and J genes are TRBV6-1 and TRBJ1-5; tentative D call: TRBD1 (5 bases). There are 14 residues in the CDR3. The germline V gene encodes CDR1 MNHNS and CDR2 SASEGT. V dropped 6 bases and J dropped 3 bases, with 12 bases sitting between them. The CDR3 reads CASSELGVNQPQHF. The CDR3, as DNA: TGTGCCAGCAGCGAGTTGGGGGTCAATCAGCCCCAGCATTTT.

The gene calls are TRBV7-3 and TRBJ2-3; D remains unclear. This CDR3 comprises 11 residues. V was shortened by 6 bases and J by 5 bases, with 6 bases between the two germline ends. Germline V lookup: CDR1 SGHTA, CDR2 FQGTGA. CDR3 nucleotide sequence: TGTGCCAGCAGTATCGGAGATACGCAGTATTTT. Translated, it gives CASSIGDTQYF.

This clone has just a few counts. Other nucleotide sequences from this sample produce the same CDR3. The rearrangement links TRBV7-3 to TRBJ2-2; the D is unclear. The CDR3 contains 12 residues. The V and J ends lost 3 bases and 5 bases respectively, with 4 bases between them. Per germline, CDR1 SGHTA and CDR2 FQGTGA. CDR3 sequence (DNA): TGTGCCAGCAGCTTGGGGACCGGGGAGCTGTTTTTT. Protein sequence: CASSLGTGELFF.

The V and J genes are TRBV5-4 and TRBJ1-1; D is unresolved. The ends were cut back, 4 bases at V and 3 bases at J, with 16 bases in the middle. This CDR3 is built from 15 residues. The germline V gene encodes CDR1 SGHNT and CDR2 YYREEE (reference sequence). The CDR3 DNA reads TGTGCCAGCAGCCTCGGACGCAGCGGGGACACTGAAGCTTTCTTT. It yields the protein CASSLGRSGDTEAFF.

CDR3 in DNA: TGCAGCGTGACTAGGGGGCTTGCTAATGAAAAACTGTTTTTT. It yields the protein CSVTRGLANEKLFF. This chain joins TRBV29-1 and TRBJ1-4, with 7 positions matching TRBD1. The CDR3 covers 14 residues. Germline CDR1 SQVTM, CDR2 ANQGSEA. V shed 6 bases, J shed 3 bases, and the junction held 7 bases outside the gene matches.

The V call is TRBV10-3, the J call TRBJ1-2, with TRBD1 matching 7 bases. This CDR3 is 18 amino acids long. J lost 3 bases, V lost 6 bases, and 19 bases had no gene match. Germline values: CDR1 ENHRY, CDR2 SYGVKD. The CDR3 loop reads CAISDDGSQGLYDYGYTF. In nucleotides, the CDR3 is TGTGCCATCAGCGATGACGGATCACAGGGGTTGTATGACTATGGCTACACCTTC.

Concerning this clone itself: Other DNA sequences in this specimen translate into the identical CDR3. The chain joins TRBV5-4 to TRBJ2-3; no firm D call. In germline, CDR1 is SGHNT, CDR2 YYREEE (reference sequence). CDR3 length equals 14 residues. The V gene lost 7 bases and the J gene lost 0 bases, with 12 bases spanning the gap. The CDR3 spells CASSTGTSTDTQYF. In DNA form, the CDR3 reads TGTGCCAGCTCGACTGGAACTAGCACAGATACGCAGTATTTT.

The chain has TRBV4-1 and TRBJ1-4; 8 bases agree with TRBD1. CDR3 length: 15 amino acids. J was trimmed by 3 bases and V by 5 bases; bases with no gene match: 5. The germline V gene encodes CDR1 MGHRA and CDR2 YSYEKL. The CDR3 DNA reads as TGCGCCAGCAGCAAGCCGGGACAGGCTAATGAAAAACTGTTTTTT. Protein: CASSKPGQANEKLFF.

This sequence joins TRBV5-1 and TRBJ2-3; 10 bases line up with TRBD2. The CDR3 covers 17 residues. The J segment lost 2 bases and the V segment lost 2 bases, leaving 8 bases of the junction unmatched. From germline, CDR1 is SGHRS and CDR2 YFSETQ. The CDR3 spells CASSFSGTSAATDTQYF. The CDR3 region has the DNA TGCGCCAGCAGCTTTTCTGGGACTAGCGCAGCCACAGATACGCAGTATTTT.

A single count supports this clone. This chain uses TRBV2 with TRBJ1-4; D is uncertain. Germline loops: CDR1 SNHLY, CDR2 FYNNEI. Deletions cut 3 bases from V and 5 bases from J, with 16 bases between. This CDR3 has 16 amino acids. The chain's CDR3 is CASSEIPGEVNEKLFF. CDR3 in DNA: TGTGCCAGCAGTGAGATTCCTGGGGAAGTAAATGAAAAACTGTTTTTT.

The chain has TRBV5-4 and TRBJ2-6; 7 bases agree with TRBD1. The germline gives CDR1 SGHNT, CDR2 YYREEE (reference sequence). V gave up 7 bases and J gave up 0 bases; unmatched junction bases: 10. This CDR3 has 17 amino acids. The CDR3 is CASYPRGWYSGANVLTF. CDR3 DNA: TGTGCCAGCTACCCCAGGGGGTGGTACTCTGGGGCCAACGTCCTGACTTTC.

The chain employs TRBV25-1 and TRBJ1-2; 11 bases align to TRBD1. The CDR3 loop spans 14 amino acids. With 4 bases clipped from V and 4 bases from J, the junction kept 2 bases outside the gene matches. CDR1 and CDR2 (germline): MGHDK, SYGVNS. The CDR3 DNA reads as TGTGCCAGCAGTGGGGACAGGGGGGCCTATGGCTACACCTTC. Translation: CASSGDRGAYGYTF.